This entry is about one T cell receptor beta chain. The data were taken from a study of T cells in Graves' hyperthyroidism and ophthalmopathy. Researchers took RNA transcripts and amplified the TCR beta CDR3 regions from them. First-round RT-PCR with HTBI primers amplified the TCR CDR3 region. TCRdb passed the multiplex PCR reads through MiXCR, listing each CDR3 protein once. The sample holds 550,000 to 600,000 distinct CDR3 sequences, over 15% seen once. Trimming stripped 3 bases from V and 4 bases from J, with 16 bases between. CDR1 is SGHRS and CDR2 is YFSETQ in the germline V gene. The CDR3 covers 15 residues.

The source of this sequence is a woman under 30 with Graves' hyperthyroidism. The chain joins TRBV5-1 to TRBJ2-5, with D perhaps matching TRBD2 (6 bases). Sequencing was performed on blood. The CDR3 sequence is CASSSFPGRGETQYF. In DNA form, the CDR3 reads TGCGCCAGCAGCTCCTTCCCGGGGCGGGGAGAGACCCAGTACTTC.